This TCR beta chain was obtained from a study of shared clonotypes between healthy human individuals. Overall study results and limits: Exclusively blood specimens were collected; tissue repertoires likely differ.

The CDR3 length is 18 residues. The V gene lost 5 bases and the J gene lost 0 bases, with 19 bases spanning the gap. CDR1 and CDR2 (germline): MNHEY, SMNVEV (reference sequence). Many counts were recorded for this clone. Antigen specificity is unknown. Deep-level running was used for the assay. Several immunoSEQ plates received, in even portions, the genomic DNA of each subset. Data came from immunoSEQ multiplex PCR; TCRdb stores just in-frame clones and leaves some out. The data show hundreds of thousands of clones, 77% seen once. The material sequenced was PBMCs. This rearrangement joins TRBV27 to TRBJ2-2; perhaps TRBD1 as D (5 bases). The TCR originated in a woman between 35 and 50 years old in good health. Some clones in this sample may be carry-over from other donors' samples. CDR3 coding DNA: TGTGCCAGCAGTCCTAATTGGGGCCAACTTACGAACACCGGGGAGCTGTTTTTT. It codes for CASSPNWGQLTNTGELFF.